This T cell receptor (beta chain) was captured by sequencing in a study of shared clonotypes between healthy human individuals. Study-wide background: Every donor yielded three CD4 naive, three CD4 memory, two CD8 naive and one CD8 memory plate.

Only in-frame clones appear in the TCRdb table, and some are missing; sequencing was by immunoSEQ multiplex PCR. The sample consists of some 350,000 clones, about 74% of them appearing once. CDR1 is LNHDA and CDR2 is SQIVND in the germline V gene (reference sequence). There are 14 residues in the CDR3. Trimming removed 10 bases from V and 2 bases from J, with 12 bases in between. The V and J genes are TRBV19 and TRBJ2-6; tentatively, D is TRBD1 (5 bases). Sequencing used memory CD4+ T cells sorted from blood. Subset defined: CD45RA-negative fraction. This TCR derives from a man under 40 in good health. The CDR3 nucleotides are TGTGCCACTACAAGGGGAACTGGGGCCAACGTCCTGACTTTC. Amino acids: CATTRGTGANVLTF.